The table lists the clone carrying this TCR beta chain with a count of one. This entry belongs to a study of blood T cell repertoires in COVID-19. Study as a whole: T cells, B-cell-depleted T cells, or PBMCs supplied cDNA or gDNA.

In germline, CDR1 is SGHVS, CDR2 FNYEAQ. J lost 3 bases, V lost 8 bases, and 6 bases had no gene match. This CDR3 has 15 amino acids. TCRdb's copy holds only in-frame clones and misses some; the assay was immunoSEQ multiplex PCR. The sample carries 200,000 to 250,000 clones, 85% recorded once. Sequenced material: PBMCs or T cells enriched from blood (not recorded which). V and J are TRBV7-6 and TRBJ1-5; 11 bases are a match to TRBD1. The origin of this receptor is a woman aged 45-59 years with acute COVID-19. This chain's CDR3 is CASEGTGGPNQPQHF. The CDR3 nucleotides read TGTGCCAGCGAAGGGACAGGGGGTCCCAATCAGCCCCAGCATTTT.